This T cell receptor beta chain is drawn from a study of regulatory T cells in long-lasting Graves disease. Time point defined: newly diagnosed GD, antithyroid drugs for less than 3 months. The TCR library was prepared using RNA isolated from PBMCs. This clonotype was seen many times. Germline V gives CDR1 SGHAT, CDR2 FQNNGV. The trim removed 4 bases at V and 9 bases at J, leaving 9 bases unmatched. This CDR3 spans 15 amino acids. Researchers made TCR beta libraries by using iRepertoire HTBI primers and running Arm-PCR on CDR3 regions. TCRdb independently ran MiXCR on the multiplex PCR reads; one entry per CDR3 protein. Of 400,000 to 550,000 distinct CDR3 sequences in the sample, just under 15% are singletons; the top ten hold approximately 16%. A further study also used this sample, focusing on T cells in Graves' hyperthyroidism and ophthalmopathy. That study reports: The model's output predicted ophthalmopathy at a median of roughly seven months prior to onset.

The chain couples TRBV11-2 to TRBJ2-1, with 10 bases fitting TRBD1. Material: peripheral blood mononuclear cells (PBMCs), obtained at new diagnosis, from a patient treated with antithyroid drugs. The sequence was collected from a woman aged 25 to 39 with Graves disease. Written as DNA, the CDR3 is TGTGCCAGCAGCTACCCGGGACAGGGGTTCAGTGAGCAGTTCTTC. Its protein is CASSYPGQGFSEQFF. Using reference TRBV11-2 and TRBJ2-1 for the parts outside the CDR3, the full variable domain is EAGVAQSPRYKIIEKRQSVAFWCNPISGHATLYWYQQILGQGPKLLIQFQNNGVVDDSQLPKDRFSAERLKGVDSTLKIQPAKLEDSAVYLCASSYPGQGFSEQFFGPGTRLTVL.